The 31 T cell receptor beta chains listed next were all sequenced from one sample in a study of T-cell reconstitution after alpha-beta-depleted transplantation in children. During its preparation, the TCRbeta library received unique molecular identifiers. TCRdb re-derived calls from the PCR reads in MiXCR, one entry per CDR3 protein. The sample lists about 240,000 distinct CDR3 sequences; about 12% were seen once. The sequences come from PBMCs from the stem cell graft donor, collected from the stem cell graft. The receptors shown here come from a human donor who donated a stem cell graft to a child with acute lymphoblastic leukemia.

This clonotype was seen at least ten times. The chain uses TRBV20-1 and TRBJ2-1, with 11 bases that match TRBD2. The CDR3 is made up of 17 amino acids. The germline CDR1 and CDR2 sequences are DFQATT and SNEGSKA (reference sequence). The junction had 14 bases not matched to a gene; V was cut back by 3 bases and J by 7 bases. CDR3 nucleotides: TGCAGTGCTAGCACTAGCGGGGGTTCTCGTCTGCGGAATGAGCAGTTCTTC. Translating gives CSASTSGGSRLRNEQFF.

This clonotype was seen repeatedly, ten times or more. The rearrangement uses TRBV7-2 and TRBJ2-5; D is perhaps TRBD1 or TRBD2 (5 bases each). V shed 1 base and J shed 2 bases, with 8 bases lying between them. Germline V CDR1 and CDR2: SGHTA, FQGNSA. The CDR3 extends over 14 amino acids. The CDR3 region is CASSLEWGQETQYF. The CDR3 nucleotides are TGTGCCAGCAGCTTAGAGTGGGGGCAAGAGACCCAGTACTTC.

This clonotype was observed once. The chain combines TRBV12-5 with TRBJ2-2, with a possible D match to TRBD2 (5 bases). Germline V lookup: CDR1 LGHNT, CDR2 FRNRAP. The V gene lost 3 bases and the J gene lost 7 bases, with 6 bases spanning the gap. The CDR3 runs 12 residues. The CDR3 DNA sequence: TGTGCTAGTGGTTTCGGGATCGGGGAGCTGTTTTTT. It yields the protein CASGFGIGELFF.

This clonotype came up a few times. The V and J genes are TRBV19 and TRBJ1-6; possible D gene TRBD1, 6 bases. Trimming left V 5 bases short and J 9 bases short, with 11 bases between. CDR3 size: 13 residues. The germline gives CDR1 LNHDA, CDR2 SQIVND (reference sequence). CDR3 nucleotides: TGTGCCAGTAGTGACAGGATGTCTTCACCCCTCCACTTT. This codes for CASSDRMSSPLHF.

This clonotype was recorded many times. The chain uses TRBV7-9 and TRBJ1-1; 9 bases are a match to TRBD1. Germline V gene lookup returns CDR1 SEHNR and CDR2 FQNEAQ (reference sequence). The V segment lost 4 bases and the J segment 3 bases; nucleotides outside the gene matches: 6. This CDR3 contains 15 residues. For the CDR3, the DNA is TGTGCCAGCAGCTCAAGGCGGACAGGGGACACTGAAGCTTTCTTT. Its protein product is CASSSRRTGDTEAFF.

The CDR3 here is CASSLYTGSPLHF. The CDR3 DNA follows: TGTGCCAGCAGTTTATATACGGGTTCACCCCTCCACTTT. The chain couples TRBV12-3 or TRBV12-4 to TRBJ1-6, with D hard to call. V was pared by 2 bases and J by 9 bases, with 8 bases between. This CDR3 has 13 residues.

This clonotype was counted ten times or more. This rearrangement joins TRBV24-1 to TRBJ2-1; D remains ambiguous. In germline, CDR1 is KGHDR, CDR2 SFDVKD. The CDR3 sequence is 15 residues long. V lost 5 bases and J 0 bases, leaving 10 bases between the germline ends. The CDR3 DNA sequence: TGTGCCACCAGTGGTGGCAGGAGCTCCTACAATGAGCAGTTCTTC. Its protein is CATSGGRSSYNEQFF.

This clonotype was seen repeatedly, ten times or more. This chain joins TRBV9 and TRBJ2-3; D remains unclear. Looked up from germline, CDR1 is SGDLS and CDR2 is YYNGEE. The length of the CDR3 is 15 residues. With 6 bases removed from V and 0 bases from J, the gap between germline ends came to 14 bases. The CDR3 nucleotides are TGTGCCAGCAACACCGACCCGCGGAGCACAGATACGCAGTATTTT. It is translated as CASNTDPRSTDTQYF.

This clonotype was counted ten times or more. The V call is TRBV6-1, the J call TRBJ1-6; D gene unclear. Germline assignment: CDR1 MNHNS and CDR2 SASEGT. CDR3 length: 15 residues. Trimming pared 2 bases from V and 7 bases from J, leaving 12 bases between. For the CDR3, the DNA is TGTGCCAGCAGTGAACAGTCCCGCGGGAATTCACCCCTCCACTTT. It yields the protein CASSEQSRGNSPLHF.

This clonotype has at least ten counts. CDR3 region: CSADQAGTANTEAFF. The CDR3 DNA reads as TGCAGTGCGGATCAGGCCGGGACAGCTAACACTGAAGCTTTCTTT. The chain joins TRBV20-1 to TRBJ1-1; 7 bases line up with TRBD1. The CDR3 extends over 15 amino acids. Trimming removed 6 bases from V and 2 bases from J; junction bases left unmatched: 12. Germline CDR1 is DFQATT and CDR2 is SNEGSKA (reference sequence).

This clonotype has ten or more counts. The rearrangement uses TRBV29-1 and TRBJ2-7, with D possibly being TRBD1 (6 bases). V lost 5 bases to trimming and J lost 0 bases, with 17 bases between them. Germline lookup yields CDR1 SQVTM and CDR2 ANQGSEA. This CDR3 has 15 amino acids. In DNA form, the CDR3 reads TGCAGCGTTACCGCAGGGGCAAGTTTCTCCTACGAGCAGTACTTC. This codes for CSVTAGASFSYEQYF.

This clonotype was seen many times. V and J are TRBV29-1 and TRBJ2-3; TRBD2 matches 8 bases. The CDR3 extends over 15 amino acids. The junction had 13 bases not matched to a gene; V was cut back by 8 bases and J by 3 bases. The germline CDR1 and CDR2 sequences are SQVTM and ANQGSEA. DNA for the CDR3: TGCAGCTCCCATAGCGGGGCGGGCGCTACAGATACGCAGTATTTT. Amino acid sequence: CSSHSGAGATDTQYF.

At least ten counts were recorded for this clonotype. Here the CDR3 DNA reads TGTGCCAGCAGCTTTCGCGGGCCGGTCGACGAGCAGTACTTC. Residues: CASSFRGPVDEQYF. The gene calls are TRBV5-4 and TRBJ2-7; a weak D match, TRBD2 (5 bases). The CDR3 length is 14 residues. CDR1 SGHNT and CDR2 YYREEE come from the germline V gene (reference sequence). Trimming took off 2 bases at V and 5 bases at J, with 14 bases between the two ends. The full variable domain, its missing parts supplied by reference TRBV5-4 and TRBJ2-7, is ETGVTQSPTHLIKTRGQQVTLRCSSQSGHNTVSWYQQALGQGPQFIFQYYREEENGRGNFPPRFSGLQFPNYSSELNVNALELDDSALYLCASSFRGPVDEQYFGPGTRLTVT.

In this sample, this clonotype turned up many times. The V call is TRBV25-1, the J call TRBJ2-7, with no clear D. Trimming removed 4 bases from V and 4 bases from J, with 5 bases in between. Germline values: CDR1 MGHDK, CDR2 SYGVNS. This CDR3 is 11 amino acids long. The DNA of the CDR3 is TGTGCCAGCAGTGTGGGTTACGAGCAGTACTTC. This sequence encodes CASSVGYEQYF.

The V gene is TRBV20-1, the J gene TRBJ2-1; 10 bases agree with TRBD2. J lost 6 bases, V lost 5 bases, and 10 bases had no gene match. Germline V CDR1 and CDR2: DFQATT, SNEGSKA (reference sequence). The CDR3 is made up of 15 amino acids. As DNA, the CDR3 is TGCAGTGCTCTCCTCACGGGACTAGCGTCCAATGAGCAGTTCTTC. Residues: CSALLTGLASNEQFF.

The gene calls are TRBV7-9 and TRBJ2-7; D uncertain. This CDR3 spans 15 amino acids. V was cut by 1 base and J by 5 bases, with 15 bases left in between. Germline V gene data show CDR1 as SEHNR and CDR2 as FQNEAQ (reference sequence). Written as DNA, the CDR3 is TGTGCCAGCAGCTTAGGACCGGTGTCCACCGACGAGCAGTACTTC. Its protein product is CASSLGPVSTDEQYF.

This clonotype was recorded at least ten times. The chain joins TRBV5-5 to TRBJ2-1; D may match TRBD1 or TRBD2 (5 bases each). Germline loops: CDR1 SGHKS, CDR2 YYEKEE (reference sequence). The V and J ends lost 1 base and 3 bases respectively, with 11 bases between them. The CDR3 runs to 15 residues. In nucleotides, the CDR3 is TGTGCCAGCAGCTTGAGTTGGGGGAACTACAATGAGCAGTTCTTC. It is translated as CASSLSWGNYNEQFF. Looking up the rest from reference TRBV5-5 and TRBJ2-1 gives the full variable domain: DAGVTQSPTHLIKTRGQQVTLRCSPISGHKSVSWYQQVLGQGPQFIFQYYEKEERGRGNFPDRFSARQFPNYSSELNVNALLLGDSALYLCASSLSWGNYNEQFFGPGTRLTVL.

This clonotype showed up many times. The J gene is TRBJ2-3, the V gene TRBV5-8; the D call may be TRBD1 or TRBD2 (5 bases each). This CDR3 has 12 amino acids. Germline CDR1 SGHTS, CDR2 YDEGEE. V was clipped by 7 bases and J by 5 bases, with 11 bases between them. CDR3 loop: CASRDHQDTQYF. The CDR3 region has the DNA TGTGCCAGCCGGGACCATCAAGATACGCAGTATTTT.

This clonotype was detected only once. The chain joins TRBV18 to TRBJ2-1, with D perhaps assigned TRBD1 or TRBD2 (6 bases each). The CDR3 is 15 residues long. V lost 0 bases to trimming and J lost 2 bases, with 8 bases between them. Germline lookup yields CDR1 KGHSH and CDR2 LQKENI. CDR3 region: CASSPPRGAYNEQFF. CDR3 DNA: TGTGCCAGCTCACCACCAAGGGGGGCCTACAATGAGCAGTTCTTC.

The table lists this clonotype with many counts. The CDR3 coding sequence is TGCAGTGCTAGGGTCAGGGGGAATTCACCCCTCCACTTT. Its protein product is CSARVRGNSPLHF. The V call is TRBV20-1, the J call TRBJ1-6; 7 bases are a match to TRBD1. The CDR3 has 13 residues. J was trimmed by 7 bases and V by 3 bases; bases with no gene match: 3. The germline gives CDR1 DFQATT, CDR2 SNEGSKA (reference sequence).

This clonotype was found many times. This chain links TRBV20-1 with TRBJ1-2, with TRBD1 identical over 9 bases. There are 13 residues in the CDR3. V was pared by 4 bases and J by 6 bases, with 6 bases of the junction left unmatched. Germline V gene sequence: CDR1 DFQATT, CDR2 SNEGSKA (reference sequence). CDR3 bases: TGCAGTGCTATACCGGGACAGGGAAATGGCTACACCTTC. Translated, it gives CSAIPGQGNGYTF.

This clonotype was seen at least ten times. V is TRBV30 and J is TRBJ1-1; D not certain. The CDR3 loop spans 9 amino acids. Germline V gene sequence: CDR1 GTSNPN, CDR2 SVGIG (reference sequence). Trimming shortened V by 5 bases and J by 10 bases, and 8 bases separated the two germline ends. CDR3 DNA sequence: TGTGCCTGGTTCTTTCGAGCTTTCTTT. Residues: CAWFFRAFF.

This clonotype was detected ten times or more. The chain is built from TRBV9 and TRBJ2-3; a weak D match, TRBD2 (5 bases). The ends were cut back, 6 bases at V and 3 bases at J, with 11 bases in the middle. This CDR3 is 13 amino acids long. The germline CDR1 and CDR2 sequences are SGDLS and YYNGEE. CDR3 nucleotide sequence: TGTGCCAGCAATCTAGGGAGTACAGATACGCAGTATTTT. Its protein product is CASNLGSTDTQYF.

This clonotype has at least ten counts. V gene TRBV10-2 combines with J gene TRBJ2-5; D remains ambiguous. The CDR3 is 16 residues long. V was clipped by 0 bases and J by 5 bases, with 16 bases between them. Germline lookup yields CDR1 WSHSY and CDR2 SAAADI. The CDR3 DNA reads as TGCGCCAGCAGTGAGTCGAATCAGTGGAGTGTGGAGACCCAGTACTTC. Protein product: CASSESNQWSVETQYF.

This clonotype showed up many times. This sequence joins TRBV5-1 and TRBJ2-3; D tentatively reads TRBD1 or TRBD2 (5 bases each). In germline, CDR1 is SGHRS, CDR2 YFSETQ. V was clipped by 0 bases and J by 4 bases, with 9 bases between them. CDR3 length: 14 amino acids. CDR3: CASSLGRGADTQYF. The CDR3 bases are TGCGCCAGCAGCTTGGGTCGGGGCGCAGATACGCAGTATTTT.

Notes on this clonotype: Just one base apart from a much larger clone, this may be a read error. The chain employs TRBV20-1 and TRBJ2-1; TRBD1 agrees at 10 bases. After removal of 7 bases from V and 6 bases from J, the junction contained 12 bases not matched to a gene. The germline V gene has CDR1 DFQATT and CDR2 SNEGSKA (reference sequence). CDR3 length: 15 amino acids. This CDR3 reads CSVTPGTGVSNEQFF. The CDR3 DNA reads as TGCAGTGTAACTCCCGGGACAGGGGTTTCCAATGAGCAGTTCTTC.

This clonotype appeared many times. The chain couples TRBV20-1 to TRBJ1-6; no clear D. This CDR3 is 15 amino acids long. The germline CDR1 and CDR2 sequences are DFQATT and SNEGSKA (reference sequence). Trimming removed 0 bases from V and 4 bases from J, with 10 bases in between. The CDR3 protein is CSARDPTAYNSPLHF. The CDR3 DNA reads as TGCAGTGCTAGAGATCCGACTGCTTATAATTCACCCCTCCACTTT.

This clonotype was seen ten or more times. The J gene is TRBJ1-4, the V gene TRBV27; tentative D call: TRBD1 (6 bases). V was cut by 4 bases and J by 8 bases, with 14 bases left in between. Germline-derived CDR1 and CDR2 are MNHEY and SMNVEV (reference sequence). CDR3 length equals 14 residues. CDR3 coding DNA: TGTGCCAGCAGTTCGGACAGTACCCGCGAAAAACTGTTTTTT. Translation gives CASSSDSTREKLFF.

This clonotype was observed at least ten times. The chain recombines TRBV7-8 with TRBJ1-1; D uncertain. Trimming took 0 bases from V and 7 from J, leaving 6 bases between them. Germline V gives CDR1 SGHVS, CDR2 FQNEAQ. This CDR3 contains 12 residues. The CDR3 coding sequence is TGTGCCAGCAGCTTAGCGGCGGGTGAAGCTTTCTTT. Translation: CASSLAAGEAFF.

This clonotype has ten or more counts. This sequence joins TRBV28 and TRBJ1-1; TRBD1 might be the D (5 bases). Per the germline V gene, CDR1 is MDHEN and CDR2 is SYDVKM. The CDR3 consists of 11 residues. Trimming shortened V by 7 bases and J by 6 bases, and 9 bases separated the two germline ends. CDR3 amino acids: CASTRGAEAFF. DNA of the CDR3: TGTGCCAGCACAAGGGGCGCTGAAGCTTTCTTT.

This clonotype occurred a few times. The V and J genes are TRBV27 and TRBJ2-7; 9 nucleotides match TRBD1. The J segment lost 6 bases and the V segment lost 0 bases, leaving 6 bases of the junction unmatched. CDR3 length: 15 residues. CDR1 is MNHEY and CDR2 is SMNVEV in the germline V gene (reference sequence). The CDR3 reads CASSLSGTGKTEQYF. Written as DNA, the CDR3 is TGTGCCAGCAGTTTATCGGGGACAGGGAAGACCGAGCAGTACTTC.